This is a list of T cell receptor beta chains from one sample in a study of T cells expressing NK-cell markers. TCRdb processed the 5' RACE reads again and assigns one entry to each CDR3 protein, with no DNA. The sample features 250,000 or so distinct CDR3 sequences, with 4.2% in its top ten. The material sequenced was blood T cells: a sorted CD56 or NKG2C T cell subset, CD4+ or CD8+ T cells, or bulk PBMC T cells (not recorded which). The receptors were sampled from a woman aged 18-69 years in good health. Each CDR3 is given with its conserved first and last residue. Fields, in order: V gene, J gene, CDR3 protein.

>TRBV4-2|TRBJ2-3
CASSQAGQGFGTDTQYF
>TRBV5-4|TRBJ2-1
CASTFASGSYNEQFF
>TRBV19|TRBJ1-2
CASSISGPYGYTF
>TRBV6-1|TRBJ1-6
CASRARDSSYNSPLHF
>TRBV5-1|TRBJ2-1
CASSLARDTNNEQFF
>TRBV10-3|TRBJ2-7
CAISESVGILSSYEQYF
>TRBV5-4|TRBJ2-2
CASTTTGTRTFTGELFF
>TRBV5-1|TRBJ2-5
CASSTRTSGETQYF
>TRBV29-1|TRBJ2-3
CSVEGHSGLSTDTQYF
>TRBV11-1|TRBJ2-2
CASSVGRVNTGELFF
>TRBV6-2/TRBV6-3|TRBJ1-2
CASSPPEGYGYTF
>TRBV19|TRBJ1-2
CASRTKNYGYTF
>TRBV7-7|TRBJ2-1
CASSLPGLGPDEQFF
>TRBV27|TRBJ2-2
CASSLSGVSPTGELFF
>TRBV7-2|TRBJ2-5
CASSLGTSGVETQYF
>TRBV4-3|TRBJ2-2
CASSAELAAKNTGELFF
>TRBV12-3/TRBV12-4|TRBJ1-3
CASSFYSGGGNTIYF
>TRBV6-1|TRBJ1-1
CASRTDRSVGEAFF
>TRBV5-6|TRBJ1-1
CASSLVPGPNTEAFF
>TRBV7-2|TRBJ1-5
CASSLGGGGQPQHF
>TRBV7-3|TRBJ2-1
CASSPIAGDHNEQFF
>TRBV20-1|TRBJ1-2
CSARDWGSYGYTF
>TRBV20-1|TRBJ2-1
CSATPGRGHNEQFF
>TRBV7-9|TRBJ1-6
CATWGGPELNSPLHF
>TRBV15|TRBJ2-7
CATSRVGKGVYEQYF
>TRBV5-4|TRBJ2-7
CASSPLGQGIYEQYF
>TRBV5-1|TRBJ2-5
CASRLTSGKETQYF